This T cell receptor (beta chain) was observed in a study of monozygotic twins with inflammatory bowel disease. Nested amplification of TCRalpha and TCRbeta cDNA involved two PCRs of approximately 16 and 10 cycles. TCRdb reprocessed the 5' RACE reads and keeps a single row for each CDR3 protein, giving no DNA. The sample spans about 200,000 distinct CDR3 sequences; the ten largest clones claim roughly 7.5%. The CDR3 loop spans 15 amino acids. Germline lookup yields CDR1 DFQATT and CDR2 SNEGSKA (reference sequence). The rearrangement joins TRBV20-1 to TRBJ2-2; no DNA is available, so the TRBD1 call from TCRdb remains unchecked. The specimen sequenced was blood. The clonotype comes from a human donor with ulcerative colitis or Crohn's disease, or a healthy co-twin of an affected twin (not recorded which). This CDR3 reads CSAYPQGRDTGELFF.